The 4 T cell receptor beta chains given below trace back to one sample, sequenced in a study of blood T cell repertoires in COVID-19. Using immunoSEQ multiplex PCR, the repertoire was profiled, and TCRdb retains in-frame clones only, with some absent. The sample records 90,000 to 100,000 clones, 70% to 85% being singletons. Sequencing was performed on peripheral blood. All receptors come from a woman in her sixties in a cohort sampled during active or convalescent COVID-19.

The chain carries TRBV6-5 and TRBJ1-4, with D possibly matching TRBD1 (5 bases). The CDR3 is 14 residues long. Trimming removed 6 bases at V and 14 bases at J, with 22 bases between. Germline V lookup: CDR1 MNHEY, CDR2 SVGAGI. The CDR3 region is CASRGINRNGRLFF. Written as DNA, the CDR3 is TGTGCCAGCAGAGGAATAAACAGGAACGGAAGGCTGTTTTTT.

Of note for this clone: Additional DNA sequences in this sample encode the identical CDR3. The rearrangement links TRBV15 to TRBJ2-1; 13 bases are a match to TRBD2. Germline assignment: CDR1 LNHNV and CDR2 YYDKDF (reference sequence). This CDR3 comprises 15 residues. Losses at the gene ends were 3 bases for V and 8 bases for J; bases not matched to a gene: 4. CDR3 sequence reads: CATSSTSGGAHEQFF. The CDR3 region has the DNA TGTGCCACCAGCAGCACTAGCGGGGGGGCCCATGAGCAGTTCTTC. Using reference TRBV15 and TRBJ2-1 for the parts outside the CDR3, the full variable domain is DAMVIQNPRYQVTQFGKPVTLSCSQTLNHNVMYWYQQKSSQAPKLLFHYYDKDFNNEADTPDNFQSRRPNTSFCFLDIRSPGLGDTAMYLCATSSTSGGAHEQFFGPGTRLTVL.

The V gene is TRBV11-3, the J gene TRBJ2-1; D not certain. The germline V and J ends were trimmed by 0 bases and 3 bases, with 15 bases remaining between them. Germline V lookup: CDR1 SGHNT, CDR2 YENEEA. The CDR3 runs to 17 residues. CDR3 sequence reads: CASSLDSFRQDYNEQFF. As DNA, the CDR3 is TGTGCCAGCAGCTTAGATTCGTTCAGACAAGACTACAATGAGCAGTTCTTC.

The rearrangement uses TRBV6-5 and TRBJ2-2; D gene ambiguous. The germline V gene has CDR1 MNHEY and CDR2 SVGAGI. The CDR3 runs 14 residues. V was cut by 8 bases and J by 1 base, with 11 bases left in between. The CDR3 loop reads CASARELNTGELFF. The CDR3 region has the DNA TGTGCCAGCGCTAGAGAGTTGAACACCGGGGAGCTGTTTTTT.